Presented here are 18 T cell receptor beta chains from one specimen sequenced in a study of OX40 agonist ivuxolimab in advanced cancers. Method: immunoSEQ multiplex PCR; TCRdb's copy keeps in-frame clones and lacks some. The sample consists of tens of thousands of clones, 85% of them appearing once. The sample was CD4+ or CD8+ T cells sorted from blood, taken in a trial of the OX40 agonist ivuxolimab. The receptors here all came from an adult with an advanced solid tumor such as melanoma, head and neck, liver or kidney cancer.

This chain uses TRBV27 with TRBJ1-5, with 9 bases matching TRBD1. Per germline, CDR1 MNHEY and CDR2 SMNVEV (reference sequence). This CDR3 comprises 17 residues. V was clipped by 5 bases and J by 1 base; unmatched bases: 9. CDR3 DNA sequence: TGTGCCAGCAGTGTCAGACAGGGGGACGTGAGCAATCAGCCCCAGCATTTT. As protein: CASSVRQGDVSNQPQHF.

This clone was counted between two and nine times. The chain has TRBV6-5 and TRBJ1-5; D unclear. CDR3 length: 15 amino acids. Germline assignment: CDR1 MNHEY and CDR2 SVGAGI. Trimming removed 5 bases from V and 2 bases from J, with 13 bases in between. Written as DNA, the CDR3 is TGTGCCAGCAGTCGAGGTTTCGACGGCAATCAGCCCCAGCATTTT. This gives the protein CASSRGFDGNQPQHF.

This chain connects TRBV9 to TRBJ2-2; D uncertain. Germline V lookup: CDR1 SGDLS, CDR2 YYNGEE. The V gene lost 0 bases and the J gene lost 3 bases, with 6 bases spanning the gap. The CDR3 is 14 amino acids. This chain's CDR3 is CASSVEGDTGELFF. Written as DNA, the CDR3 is TGTGCCAGCAGCGTAGAAGGCGACACCGGGGAGCTGTTTTTT.

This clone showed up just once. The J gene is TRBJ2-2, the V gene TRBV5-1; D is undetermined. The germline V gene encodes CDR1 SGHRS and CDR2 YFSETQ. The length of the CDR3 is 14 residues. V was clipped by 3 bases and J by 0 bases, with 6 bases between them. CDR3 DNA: TGCGCCAGCAGCTCCACAACGAACACCGGGGAGCTGTTTTTT. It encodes CASSSTTNTGELFF.

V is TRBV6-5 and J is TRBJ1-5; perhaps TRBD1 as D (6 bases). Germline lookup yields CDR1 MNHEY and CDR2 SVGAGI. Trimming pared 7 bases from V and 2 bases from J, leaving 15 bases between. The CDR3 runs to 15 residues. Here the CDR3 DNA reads TGTGCCAGCAACCCTAAGAGGGGGGGCAATCAGCCCCAGCATTTT. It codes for CASNPKRGGNQPQHF.

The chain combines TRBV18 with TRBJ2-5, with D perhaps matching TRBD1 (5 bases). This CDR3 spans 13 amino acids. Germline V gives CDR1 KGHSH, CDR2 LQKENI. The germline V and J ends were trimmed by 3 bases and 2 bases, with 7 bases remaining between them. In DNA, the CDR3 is TGTGCCAGCTCACCTACAGGTCAAGAGACCCAGTACTTC. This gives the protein CASSPTGQETQYF.

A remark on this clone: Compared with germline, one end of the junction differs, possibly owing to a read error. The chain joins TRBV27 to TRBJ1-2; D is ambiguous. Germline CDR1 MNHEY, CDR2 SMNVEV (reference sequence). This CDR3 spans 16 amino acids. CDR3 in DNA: TGTGCCAGCAGTCCCGTGGACTTGAAGGCTAAGTATGGCTACACCTTC. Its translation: CASSPVDLKAKYGYTF.

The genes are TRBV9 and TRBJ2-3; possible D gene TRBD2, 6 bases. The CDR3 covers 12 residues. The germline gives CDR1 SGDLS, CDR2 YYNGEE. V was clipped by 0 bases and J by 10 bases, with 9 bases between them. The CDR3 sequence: CASSVAGGAQYF. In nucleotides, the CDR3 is TGTGCCAGCAGCGTAGCCGGGGGTGCGCAGTATTTT.

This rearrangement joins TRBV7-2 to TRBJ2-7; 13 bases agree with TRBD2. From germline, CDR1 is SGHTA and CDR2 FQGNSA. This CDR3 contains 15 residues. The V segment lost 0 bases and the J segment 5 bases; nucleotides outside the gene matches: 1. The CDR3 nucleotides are TGTGCCAGCAGCTTAGCGGGACTAGCGGGGAACGAGCAGTACTTC. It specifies CASSLAGLAGNEQYF.

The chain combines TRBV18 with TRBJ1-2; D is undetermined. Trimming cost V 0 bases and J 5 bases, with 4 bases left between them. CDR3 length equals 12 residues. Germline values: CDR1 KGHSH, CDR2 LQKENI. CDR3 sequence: CASSPPDYGYTF. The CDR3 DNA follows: TGTGCCAGCTCACCACCCGATTATGGCTACACCTTC.

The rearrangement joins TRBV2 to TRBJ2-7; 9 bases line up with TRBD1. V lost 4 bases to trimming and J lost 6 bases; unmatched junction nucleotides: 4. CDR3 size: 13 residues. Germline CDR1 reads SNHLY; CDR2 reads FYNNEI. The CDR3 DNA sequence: TGTGCCAGCAGTGCGGACAGGGGTGGCGAGCAGTACTTC. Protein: CASSADRGGEQYF.

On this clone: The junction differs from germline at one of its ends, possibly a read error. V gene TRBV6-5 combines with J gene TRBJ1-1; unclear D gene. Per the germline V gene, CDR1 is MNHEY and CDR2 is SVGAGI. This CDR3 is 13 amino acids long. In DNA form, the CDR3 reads TGTGCCAGCACTTACACGGCGGACACTGAAGCTTTCTTT. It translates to CASTYTADTEAFF.

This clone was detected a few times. CDR3 amino acids: CASSVEGLAGGPYNEQFF. DNA of the CDR3: TGTGCCAGCAGCGTAGAGGGACTAGCGGGAGGTCCTTACAATGAGCAGTTCTTC. The rearrangement joins TRBV9 to TRBJ2-1, with 15 bases identical to TRBD2. CDR1 and CDR2 (germline): SGDLS, YYNGEE. Trimming at V came to 0 bases and at J to 4 bases, leaving 5 bases not matched to a gene. The CDR3 consists of 18 residues.

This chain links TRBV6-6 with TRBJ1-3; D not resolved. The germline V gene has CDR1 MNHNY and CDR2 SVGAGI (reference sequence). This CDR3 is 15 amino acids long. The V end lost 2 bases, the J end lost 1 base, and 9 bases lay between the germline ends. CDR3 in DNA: TGTGCCAGCAGTTACGGTGATAGGTCTGGAAACACCATATATTTT. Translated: CASSYGDRSGNTIYF.

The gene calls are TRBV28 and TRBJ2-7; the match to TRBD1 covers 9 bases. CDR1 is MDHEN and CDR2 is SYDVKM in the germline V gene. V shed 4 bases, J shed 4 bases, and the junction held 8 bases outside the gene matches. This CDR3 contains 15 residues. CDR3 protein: CASSYGRDRDYEQYF. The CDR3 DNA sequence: TGTGCCAGCAGTTATGGTCGGGACAGGGATTACGAGCAGTACTTC.

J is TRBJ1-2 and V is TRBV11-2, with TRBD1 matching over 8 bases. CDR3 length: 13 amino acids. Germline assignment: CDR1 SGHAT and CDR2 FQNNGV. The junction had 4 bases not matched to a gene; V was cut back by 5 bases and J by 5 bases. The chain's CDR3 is CASSQDREYGYTF. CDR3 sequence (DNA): TGTGCCAGCAGCCAGGACAGGGAGTATGGCTACACCTTC.

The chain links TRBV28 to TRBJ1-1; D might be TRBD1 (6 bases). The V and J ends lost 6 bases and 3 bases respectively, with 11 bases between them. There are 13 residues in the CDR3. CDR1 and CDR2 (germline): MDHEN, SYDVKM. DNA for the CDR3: TGTGCCAGCAGAACGCAGGGGTACACTGAAGCTTTCTTT. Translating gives CASRTQGYTEAFF.

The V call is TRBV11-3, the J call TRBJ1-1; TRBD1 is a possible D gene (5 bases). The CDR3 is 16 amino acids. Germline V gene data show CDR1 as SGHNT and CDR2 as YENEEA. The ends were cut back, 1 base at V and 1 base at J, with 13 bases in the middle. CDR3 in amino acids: CASSLVQWGGNTEAFF. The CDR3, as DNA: TGTGCCAGCAGCTTAGTACAGTGGGGGGGGAACACTGAAGCTTTCTTT.